This TCR beta chain derives from a study of cytomegalovirus exposure and HLA in healthy donors. This PCR relied on a set of 60 Vbeta primers and 13 Jbeta primers. Some clones are missing from TCRdb's copy, which holds only in-frame ones; the method was immunoSEQ multiplex PCR. The sample contains around 90,000 clones, roughly 80% of which appear only once. Sequences were obtained from PBMCs. This receptor was identified in a man aged 25-45 years in good health and CMV-seronegative.

The chain's CDR3 is CASSPLGQGEHTDTQYF. The CDR3 nucleotides are TGTGCCAGCAGCCCCTTGGGACAGGGGGAACATACAGATACGCAGTATTTT. This chain joins TRBV14 and TRBJ2-3, with 11 bases matching TRBD1. From germline, CDR1 is SGHDN and CDR2 FVKESK. The CDR3 extends over 17 amino acids. Losses at the gene ends were 4 bases for V and 3 bases for J; bases not matched to a gene: 9.